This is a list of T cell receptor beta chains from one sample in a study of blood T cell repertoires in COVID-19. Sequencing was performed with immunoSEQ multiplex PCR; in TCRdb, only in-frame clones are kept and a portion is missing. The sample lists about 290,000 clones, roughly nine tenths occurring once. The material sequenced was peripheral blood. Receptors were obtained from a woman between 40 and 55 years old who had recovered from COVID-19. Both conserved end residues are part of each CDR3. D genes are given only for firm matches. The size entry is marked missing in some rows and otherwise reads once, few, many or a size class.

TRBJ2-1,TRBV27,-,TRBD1,CASRGQGPYNEQFF,TGTGCCAGCAGGGGACAGGGACCCTACAATGAGCAGTTCTTC
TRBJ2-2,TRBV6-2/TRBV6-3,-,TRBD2,CASSYGWASGLTGELFF,TGTGCCAGCAGTTATGGTTGGGCTAGCGGTTTGACCGGGGAGCTGTTTTTT
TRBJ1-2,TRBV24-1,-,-,CATSDPRMEGYTF,TGTGCCACCAGTGATCCCCGTATGGAGGGCTACACCTTC
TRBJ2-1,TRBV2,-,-,CASAPQLAYEQFF,TGTGCCAGCGCGCCACAACTAGCCTATGAGCAGTTCTTC
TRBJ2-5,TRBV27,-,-,CASSYSGSVETQYF,TGTGCCAGCAGTTACTCAGGGTCGGTTGAGACCCAGTACTTC
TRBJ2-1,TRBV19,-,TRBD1,CASSMAGGNEQFF,TGTGCCAGTAGTATGGCAGGGGGCAATGAGCAGTTCTTC
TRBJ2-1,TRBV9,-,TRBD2,CASSPRLTSGRGNEQFF,TGTGCCAGCAGCCCCCGTCTTACTAGCGGGAGGGGCAATGAGCAGTTCTTC
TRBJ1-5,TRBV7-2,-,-,CASSYPGDSAPNYQPQHF,TGTGCCAGCAGCTATCCAGGGGATTCGGCGCCCAATTATCAGCCCCAGCATTTT
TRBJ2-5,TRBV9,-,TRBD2,CASSVGGAGGLLETQYF,TGTGCCAGCAGCGTAGGGGGAGCGGGAGGCCTCCTAGAGACCCAGTACTTC
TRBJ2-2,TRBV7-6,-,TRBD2,CASSLRTSGSTGELFF,TGTGCCAGCAGCCTAAGAACTAGCGGGAGCACCGGGGAGCTGTTTTTT
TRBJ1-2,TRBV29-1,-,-,CSVDGRGREGYTF,TGCAGCGTTGACGGCCGGGGTCGCGAGGGCTACACCTTC
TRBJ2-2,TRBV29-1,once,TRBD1,CSVGQGGNTGELFF,TGCAGCGTCGGACAGGGGGGAAACACCGGGGAGCTGTTTTTT
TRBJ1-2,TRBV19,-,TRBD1,CASLGQGRGYTF,TGTGCCAGTCTGGGACAGGGACGAGGCTACACCTTC
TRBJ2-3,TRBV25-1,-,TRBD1,CASKGAGDTQYF,TGTGCCAGCAAGGGGGCTGGAGATACGCAGTATTTT
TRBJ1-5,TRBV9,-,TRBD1,CASSVGTGANQPQHF,TGTGCCAGCAGCGTAGGGACAGGGGCCAATCAGCCCCAGCATTTT
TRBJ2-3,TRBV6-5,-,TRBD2,CASDGLAGGTDTQYF,TGTGCCAGCGACGGACTAGCGGGGGGGACAGATACGCAGTATTTT
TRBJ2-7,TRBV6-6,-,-,CASSYDNRYEQYF,TGTGCCAGCAGTTACGACAACCGCTACGAGCAGTACTTC
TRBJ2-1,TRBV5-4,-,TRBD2,CASSLGLAGGEEQFF,TGTGCCAGCAGCTTGGGACTAGCGGGAGGGGAAGAGCAGTTCTTC
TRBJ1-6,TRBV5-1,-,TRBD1,CASSLDRGSSPLHF,TGCGCCAGCAGCTTGGACAGGGGGAGTTCACCCCTCCACTTT
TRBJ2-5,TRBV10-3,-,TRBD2,CAVGTSGAWETQYF,TGTGCCGTCGGGACTAGCGGGGCCTGGGAGACCCAGTACTTC
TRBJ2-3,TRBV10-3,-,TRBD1,CAISGTSGTGLIDTQYF,TGTGCCATCAGTGGAACCTCCGGGACAGGGTTGATAGATACGCAGTATTTT
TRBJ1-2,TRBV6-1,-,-,CASSEGAGGGYTF,TGTGCCAGCAGTGAAGGGGCAGGAGGGGGCTACACCTTC
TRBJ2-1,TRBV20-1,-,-,CSANSYNEQFF,TGCAGTGCTAACAGTTACAATGAGCAGTTCTTC
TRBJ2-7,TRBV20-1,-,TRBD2,CSASTSGGYEQYF,TGCAGTGCTAGTACTAGCGGGGGATACGAGCAGTACTTC
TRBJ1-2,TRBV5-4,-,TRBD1,CASSRDRGYGYTF,TGTGCCAGCAGCCGGGACAGGGGATATGGCTACACCTTC
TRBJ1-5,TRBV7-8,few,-,CASSLARAASNQPQHF,TGTGCCAGCAGCTTAGCGAGGGCAGCGAGCAATCAGCCCCAGCATTTT
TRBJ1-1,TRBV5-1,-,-,CASRDPGGVVNTEAFF,TGCGCCAGCAGGGACCCGGGGGGAGTAGTGAACACTGAAGCTTTCTTT
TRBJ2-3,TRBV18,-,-,CASSTSTSTDTQYF,TGTGCCAGCTCAACATCGACTAGCACAGATACGCAGTATTTT
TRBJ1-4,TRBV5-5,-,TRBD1,CASSSFGQGDEKLFF,TGTGCCAGCAGCTCCTTCGGGCAGGGGGATGAAAAACTGTTTTTT
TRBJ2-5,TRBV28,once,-,CASSRQAPRGETQYF,TGTGCCAGCAGCAGACAGGCCCCAAGGGGGGAGACCCAGTACTTC
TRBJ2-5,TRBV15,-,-,CATSSFSGAQETQYF,TGTGCCACCAGCAGTTTTAGCGGAGCCCAAGAGACCCAGTACTTC
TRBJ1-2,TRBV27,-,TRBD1,CASSGTGGGYTF,TGTGCCAGCTCAGGGACAGGGGGTGGCTACACCTTC
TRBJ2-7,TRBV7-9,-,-,CASSTDGGVGQYF,TGTGCCAGCAGCACGGACGGGGGAGTTGGGCAGTACTTC
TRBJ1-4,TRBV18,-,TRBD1,CASSPRTGEEKLFF,TGTGCCAGCTCACCGAGGACAGGGGAGGAAAAACTGTTTTTT
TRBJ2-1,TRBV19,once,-,CASSIVGGMTSGEQFF,TGTGCCAGTAGTATCGTGGGCGGGATGACGTCAGGCGAGCAGTTCTTC
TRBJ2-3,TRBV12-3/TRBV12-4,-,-,CASSQGNTDTQYF,TGTGCCAGCAGTCAGGGGAATACAGATACGCAGTATTTT
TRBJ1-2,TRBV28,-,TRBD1,CASSSGQGPFRSNYGYTF,TGTGCCAGCAGCTCGGGACAGGGTCCCTTCCGGTCGAACTATGGCTACACCTTC
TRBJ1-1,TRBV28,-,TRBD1,CASRHPPDRVLLNTEAFF,TGTGCCAGCAGACACCCGCCCGACAGGGTTCTATTGAACACTGAAGCTTTCTTT
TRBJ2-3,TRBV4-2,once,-,CASSQEVRAPSTDTQYF,TGTGCCAGCAGCCAAGAAGTTCGCGCACCTAGCACAGATACGCAGTATTTT
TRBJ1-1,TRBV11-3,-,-,CARVRGTEAFF,TGTGCCAGGGTTAGGGGCACTGAAGCTTTCTTT
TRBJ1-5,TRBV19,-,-,CASSILGQGNQPQHF,TGTGCCAGTAGTATATTGGGGCAGGGCAATCAGCCCCAGCATTTT
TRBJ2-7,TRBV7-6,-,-,CASSLGAGTSYEQYF,TGTGCCAGCAGCTTAGGGGCAGGAACCTCCTACGAGCAGTACTTC
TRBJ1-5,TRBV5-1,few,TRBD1,CASSGGTGGNQPQHF,TGCGCCAGCAGCGGCGGGACAGGGGGCAATCAGCCCCAGCATTTT
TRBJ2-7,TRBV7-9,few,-,CASSPYRDAASYEQYF,TGTGCCAGCAGCCCTTACAGGGATGCGGCCTCCTACGAGCAGTACTTC
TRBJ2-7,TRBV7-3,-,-,CASSPSGVHEQYF,TGTGCCAGCAGCCCCAGTGGTGTCCACGAGCAGTACTTC
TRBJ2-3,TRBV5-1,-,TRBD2,CASSFVAGEGTDTQYF,TGCGCCAGCAGCTTTGTTGCGGGAGAGGGCACAGATACGCAGTATTTT
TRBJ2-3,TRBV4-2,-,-,CASSQDSLSGTDTQYF,TGTGCCAGCAGCCAAGATTCTCTTTCGGGAACAGATACGCAGTATTTT
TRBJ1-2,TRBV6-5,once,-,CAGKDSSGVYGYTF,TGTGCCGGAAAGGACAGCTCGGGCGTCTATGGCTACACCTTC
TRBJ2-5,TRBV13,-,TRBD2,CASSSGTSRSETQYF,TGTGCCAGCAGCTCCGGGACTAGCAGAAGCGAGACCCAGTACTTC
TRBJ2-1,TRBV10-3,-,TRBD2,CAISAPVASGRPSSYNEQFF,TGTGCCATCAGTGCCCCGGTGGCTAGCGGGAGGCCGAGCTCCTACAATGAGCAGTTCTTC
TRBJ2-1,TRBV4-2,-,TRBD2,CASSPRLAGPDEQFF,TGTGCCAGCAGCCCCCGACTAGCGGGACCAGATGAGCAGTTCTTC
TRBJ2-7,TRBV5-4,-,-,CASSPQDRSYEQYF,TGTGCCAGCAGCCCGCAGGACAGATCCTACGAGCAGTACTTC
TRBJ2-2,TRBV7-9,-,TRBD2,CASSLGLAGAGELFF,TGTGCCAGCAGCTTAGGTCTAGCGGGAGCCGGGGAGCTGTTTTTT